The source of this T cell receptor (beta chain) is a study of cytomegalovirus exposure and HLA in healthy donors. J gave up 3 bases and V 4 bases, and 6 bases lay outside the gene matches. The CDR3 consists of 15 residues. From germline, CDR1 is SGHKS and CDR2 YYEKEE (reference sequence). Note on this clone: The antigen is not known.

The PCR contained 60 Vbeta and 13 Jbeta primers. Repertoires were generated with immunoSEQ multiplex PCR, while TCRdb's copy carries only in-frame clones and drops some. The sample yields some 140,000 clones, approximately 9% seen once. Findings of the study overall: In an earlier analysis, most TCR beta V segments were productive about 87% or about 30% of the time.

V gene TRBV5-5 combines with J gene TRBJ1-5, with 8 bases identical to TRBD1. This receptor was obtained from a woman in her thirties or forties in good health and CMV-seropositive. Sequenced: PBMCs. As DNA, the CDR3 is TGTGCCAGCAGCCCGGACAGGGCCGTCAATCAGCCCCAGCATTTT. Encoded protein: CASSPDRAVNQPQHF.